The entry below gives a single T cell receptor beta chain sequence along with its context. The antigen is unknown. Treatment meaning: approximately nine-day PBMC culture with coronavirus spike peptide pools or control peptides (ViraFEST assay). An Oncomine TCR Beta short-read assay was used to sequence the DNA from cultured CD4+ T cells. TCRdb fed the PCR reads into MiXCR, producing one record per CDR3 protein. The sample holds approximately 14,000 distinct CDR3 sequences; nearly 75% are singletons and the top ten take about 11%. The sample is drawn from a study of vaccination and CD4 T cells after COVID-19. CDR1 and CDR2 (germline): SGHTA, FQGTGA. V shed 8 bases and J shed 1 base, with 13 bases lying between them. The CDR3 sequence is 14 residues long.

This receptor was identified in a human donor who had recovered from COVID-19. The sequenced sample was CD4+ T cells from blood, cultured in vitro. V gene TRBV7-3 combines with J gene TRBJ2-3; weak D call: TRBD2 (6 bases). The CDR3 bases are TGTGCCAGCTCGCGAGGCGGGGGCACAGATACGCAGTATTTT. It specifies CASSRGGGTDTQYF.